This T cell receptor beta chain came from a study of blood T cell repertoires in COVID-19. Overall study: Samples representing acute and convalescent COVID-19 were sourced from the United States, Italy and Spain. In each case, the material was cDNA or gDNA derived from T cells, B-cell-depleted T cells, or PBMCs.

Turning to this clone: Other DNA sequences within the sample encode an identical CDR3.

Authors' data handling: Amplification with reference gene primers provided the estimates of nucleated cell counts. The table came from immunoSEQ multiplex PCR; TCRdb's copy has only in-frame clones and leaves some out. V and J calls and clone size are as listed in that table; D and trimming were resolved from the DNA. The sample includes under 400,000 clones, nearly 90% of them seen just once. Germline V gene lookup returns CDR1 MDHEN and CDR2 SYDVKM. V was pared by 6 bases and J by 2 bases, with 5 bases of the junction left unmatched. CDR3 length: 14 residues. The sequence was collected from a young man with active or convalescent COVID-19. Sequenced material: peripheral blood. V is TRBV28 and J is TRBJ2-7; the match to TRBD1 covers 9 bases. CDR3 bases: TGTGCCAGCAGCTTAACAGGGGGCACCTACGAGCAGTACTTC. Its translation is CASSLTGGTYEQYF.